The 10 T cell receptor beta chains listed next were all sequenced from one sample in a study of blood T cell repertoires in COVID-19. Clones were sequenced by immunoSEQ multiplex PCR, and TCRdb holds only the in-frame ones, with some missing. This table holds 180,000 or so clones, approximately 87% found once. Sequenced sample: peripheral blood. These TCRs come from a middle-aged man with active or convalescent COVID-19.

CDR3 residues: CASSLLAGGRGTDTQYF. As DNA, the CDR3 is TGTGCCAGCAGTTTATTAGCGGGGGGGCGAGGCACAGATACGCAGTATTTT. The gene calls are TRBV28 and TRBJ2-3, with 11 bases fitting TRBD2. CDR1 and CDR2 from the germline V gene are MDHEN and SYDVKM. J lost 1 base, V lost 1 base, and 4 bases had no gene match. The CDR3 runs 17 residues.

The rearrangement uses TRBV7-2 and TRBJ1-6, with a possible D match to TRBD1 (6 bases). V was trimmed by 5 bases and J by 8 bases, leaving 19 bases between them. CDR1 and CDR2 from the germline V gene are SGHTA and FQGNSA. This CDR3 has 16 amino acids. CDR3 region: CASSTPRGMRDSPLHF. CDR3 bases: TGTGCCAGCAGCACCCCCAGGGGTATGCGAGATTCACCCCTCCACTTT.

In its sample, this clone was seen a few times. V and J are TRBV6-1 and TRBJ1-2; 7 nucleotides agree with TRBD1. Per the germline V gene, CDR1 is MNHNS and CDR2 is SASEGT. The CDR3 totals 18 residues. V lost 4 bases, J lost 7 bases, and 21 bases stayed unmatched. CDR3 DNA sequence: TGTGCCAGCAGTGTGAACAGGGGCCGCGTCGGGGGAACGGGTGGCTACACCTTC. Translated: CASSVNRGRVGGTGGYTF.

V is TRBV9 and J is TRBJ1-4; 9 positions match TRBD1. The germline V gene has CDR1 SGDLS and CDR2 YYNGEE. The V gene end was trimmed by 5 bases and the J gene end by 5 bases; junction bases not matched to a gene: 10. The CDR3 loop spans 16 amino acids. CDR3 sequence reads: CASSGETGTGNEKLFF. Written as DNA, the CDR3 is TGTGCCAGCAGTGGAGAGACCGGGACAGGGAATGAAAAACTGTTTTTT.

This clone has only one observation. The gene calls are TRBV6-1 and TRBJ2-3; tentatively, D is TRBD1 (5 bases). The ends were cut back, 2 bases at V and 10 bases at J, with 13 bases in the middle. CDR1 and CDR2 (germline): MNHNS, SASEGT. The CDR3 is made up of 13 amino acids. The CDR3 loop reads CASSEPGQGAQYF. CDR3 in DNA: TGTGCCAGCAGTGAACCCGGCCAGGGTGCGCAGTATTTT.

The V call is TRBV7-8, the J call TRBJ1-2, with 7 bases matching TRBD1. The CDR3 has 16 residues. Germline V gene data show CDR1 as SGHVS and CDR2 as FQNEAQ. Trimming removed 3 bases from V and 3 bases from J; junction bases left unmatched: 10. CDR3 amino acids: CASSFIGQERYYGYTF. In DNA, the CDR3 is TGTGCCAGCAGCTTTATCGGACAGGAAAGATACTATGGCTACACCTTC.

This rearrangement joins TRBV5-1 to TRBJ1-2; D gene uncertain. The CDR3 extends over 13 amino acids. The V end lost 4 bases, the J end lost 3 bases, and 10 bases lay between the germline ends. Germline assignment: CDR1 SGHRS and CDR2 YFSETQ. The CDR3 region has the DNA TGCGCCAGCAGCGATGACGGGGACTATGGCTACACCTTC. Encoded protein: CASSDDGDYGYTF. The full variable domain, in which reference TRBV5-1 and TRBJ1-2 provide the parts outside the CDR3, is KAGVTQTPRYLIKTRGQQVTLSCSPISGHRSVSWYQQTPGQGLQFLFEYFSETQRNKGNFPGRFSGRQFSNSRSEMNVSTLELGDSALYLCASSDDGDYGYTFGSGTRLTVV.

This clone was seen a few times. At the DNA level, this CDR3 is encoded by other sequences in the same sample as well. The V call is TRBV3-1 (or the pseudogene TRBV3-2), the J call TRBJ1-1, with D hard to call. The germline V gene encodes CDR1 LGHDT and CDR2 YNNKEL (reference sequence). V lost 2 bases, J lost 10 bases, and 11 bases lay in between. CDR3 size: 12 residues. The CDR3 DNA is TGTGCCAGCAGCCAAAAGGTCGGCGGAGCTTTCTTT. Its translation: CASSQKVGGAFF.

The chain joins TRBV21-1 to TRBJ1-1; the listed D gene, TRBD1, was not tested against the DNA. TRBV21-1 has pseudogene status. The CDR3 is 12 amino acids. CDR3 sequence: CASNPQGTEAFF. In nucleotides, the CDR3 is TGTGCCAGCAACCCACAGGGCACTGAAGCTTTCTTT.

The rearrangement joins TRBV19 to TRBJ2-5, with 10 bases aligning to TRBD1. Losses at the gene ends were 4 bases for V and 5 bases for J; bases not matched to a gene: 7. The CDR3 runs to 15 residues. Per the germline V gene, CDR1 is LNHDA and CDR2 is SQIVND (reference sequence). The CDR3: CASSRGQGDWETQYF. CDR3 DNA sequence: TGTGCCAGTAGTAGAGGACAGGGGGATTGGGAGACCCAGTACTTC.